Many counts were recorded for the clone carrying this T cell receptor (beta chain). This entry comes from a study of human T cells and chemical hapten exposure. Time point indicated: pre-sensitization, week 0. As for treatment: therapeutic diphenylcyclopropenone sensitization with weekly scalp DPC. Germline V CDR1 and CDR2: SNHLY, FYNNEI. V was trimmed by 3 bases and J by 0 bases, leaving 12 bases between them. This CDR3 is built from 15 residues. TCRdb called the RACE reads again in MiXCR, with one record for every CDR3 protein. The sample has approximately 41,000 distinct CDR3 sequences; about 7.6% are singletons.

The material was whole blood, obtained in connection with sensitization to the hapten diphenylcyclopropenone (DPC). The receptor comes from a woman in her 50s with alopecia areata. Some clones in this sample may be carry-over from other donors' samples. J is TRBJ2-7 and V is TRBV2; TRBD2 might be the D (6 bases). Written as DNA, the CDR3 is TGTGCCAGCAGTGACCCCGGCGGGACCTCCTACGAGCAGTACTTC. Translated: CASSDPGGTSYEQYF.